This is a list of T cell receptor beta chains from one sample in a study of CD4 T cells in relation to SARS-CoV-2 and coronaviruses. Antigens of these TCRs are unknown. Only in-frame clones appear in the TCRdb table, and some are missing; sequencing was by immunoSEQ multiplex PCR. The table lists roughly 30,000 clones, around 76% of them singletons. The specimen was memory CD4+ T cells from PBMCs, cultured in vitro. Receptors originate from an adult with COVID-19. Both conserved end residues are part of each CDR3. Fields, in order: D gene, V gene, clone size, J gene, CDR3 protein, CDR3 DNA. D genes are given only for firm matches. For some rows the clone size is stated as once, few or many, or as a class when expanded; others skip it.

d_call: TRBD1; v_call: TRBV5-1; clone_size: .; j_call: TRBJ2-7; cdr3_aa: CASSQDRFYEQYF; cdr3_nt: TGCGCCAGCAGCCAGGACAGGTTTTACGAGCAGTACTTC
d_call: TRBD2; v_call: TRBV5-1; clone_size: .; j_call: TRBJ2-5; cdr3_aa: CASSLGGTSGQETQYF; cdr3_nt: TGCGCCAGCAGCTTGGGGGGGACTAGCGGCCAAGAGACCCAGTACTTC
d_call: TRBD1; v_call: TRBV3-1/TRBV3-2; clone_size: once; j_call: TRBJ2-7; cdr3_aa: CASRLQGGRYEQYF; cdr3_nt: TGTGCCAGCAGACTGCAAGGGGGCCGGTACGAGCAGTACTTC
d_call: TRBD1; v_call: TRBV18; clone_size: .; j_call: TRBJ2-7; cdr3_aa: CASSSTGTGIYEQYF; cdr3_nt: TGTGCCAGCTCGTCAACCGGGACAGGAATCTACGAGCAGTACTTC
d_call: TRBD1; v_call: TRBV25-1; clone_size: .; j_call: TRBJ2-3; cdr3_aa: CASSADRGSTDTQYF; cdr3_nt: TGTGCCAGCAGTGCTGACAGGGGTTCAACAGATACGCAGTATTTT
d_call: .; v_call: TRBV9; clone_size: few; j_call: TRBJ2-2; cdr3_aa: CASSVGAGHHTGELFF; cdr3_nt: TGTGCCAGCAGCGTAGGCGCGGGACATCACACCGGGGAGCTGTTTTTT
d_call: .; v_call: TRBV14; clone_size: .; j_call: TRBJ1-1; cdr3_aa: CASSLSQVGTEAFF; cdr3_nt: TGTGCCAGCAGCCTCTCCCAGGTCGGAACTGAAGCTTTCTTT
d_call: TRBD1; v_call: TRBV5-1; clone_size: .; j_call: TRBJ1-5; cdr3_aa: CASSLGQGNNQPQHF; cdr3_nt: TGCGCCAGCAGCTTGGGACAGGGGAACAATCAGCCCCAGCATTTT
d_call: .; v_call: TRBV3-1/TRBV3-2; clone_size: .; j_call: TRBJ2-3; cdr3_aa: CASSLVSDTQYF; cdr3_nt: TGTGCCAGCAGCCTCGTGTCAGATACGCAGTATTTT
d_call: .; v_call: TRBV27; clone_size: .; j_call: TRBJ2-7; cdr3_aa: CASSMGQPGSYEQYF; cdr3_nt: TGTGCCAGCAGCATGGGCCAACCGGGTTCCTACGAGCAGTACTTC
d_call: .; v_call: TRBV29-1; clone_size: .; j_call: TRBJ1-1; cdr3_aa: CTVIRGNTEAFF; cdr3_nt: TGCACCGTTATTAGGGGGAACACTGAAGCTTTCTTT
d_call: .; v_call: TRBV4-2; clone_size: .; j_call: TRBJ2-7; cdr3_aa: CASSQADLNNYEQYF; cdr3_nt: TGTGCCAGCAGCCAAGCGGACTTAAATAACTACGAGCAGTACTTC
d_call: TRBD2; v_call: TRBV10-3; clone_size: .; j_call: TRBJ2-5; cdr3_aa: CAISESGSGGRYQETQYF; cdr3_nt: TGTGCCATCAGTGAGTCGGGATCTGGCGGGAGGTACCAAGAGACCCAGTACTTC
d_call: .; v_call: TRBV7-3; clone_size: .; j_call: TRBJ2-2; cdr3_aa: CASSLIPRRTGELFF; cdr3_nt: TGTGCCAGCAGCTTAATCCCCCGTCGCACCGGGGAGCTGTTTTTT